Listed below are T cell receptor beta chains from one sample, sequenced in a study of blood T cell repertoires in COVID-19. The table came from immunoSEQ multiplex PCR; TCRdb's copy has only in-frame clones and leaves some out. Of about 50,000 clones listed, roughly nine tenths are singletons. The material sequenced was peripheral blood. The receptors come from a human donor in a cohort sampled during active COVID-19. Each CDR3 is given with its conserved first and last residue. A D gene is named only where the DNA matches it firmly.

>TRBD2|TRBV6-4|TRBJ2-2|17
CASSDSAGGPNTGELFF
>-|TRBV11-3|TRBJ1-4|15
CASSFMGLTNEKLFF
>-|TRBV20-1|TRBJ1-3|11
CSARVRDTIYF
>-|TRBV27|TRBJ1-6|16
CASSLFGGPGNSPLHF
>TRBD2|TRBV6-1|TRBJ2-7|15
CASSEGTSGIHEQYF
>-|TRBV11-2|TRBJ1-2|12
CASSPDGGGYTF
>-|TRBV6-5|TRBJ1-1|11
CASRQIAEAFF
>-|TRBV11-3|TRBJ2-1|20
CASSLDRRQGFVPTHNEQFF
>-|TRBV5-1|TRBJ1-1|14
CASSATGENTEAFF
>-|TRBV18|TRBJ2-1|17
CASSPPTRGSSYNEQFF
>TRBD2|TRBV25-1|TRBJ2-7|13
CASSDTTSGSSNF
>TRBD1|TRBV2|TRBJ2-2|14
CASKGTANTGELFF
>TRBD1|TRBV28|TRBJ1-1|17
CASPPYGQGAVNTEAFF
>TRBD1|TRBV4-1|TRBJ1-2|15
CASSQGDRANYGYTF
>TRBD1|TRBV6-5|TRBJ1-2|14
CASKLDRATYGYTF
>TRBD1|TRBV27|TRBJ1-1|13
CASSQGARTEAFF
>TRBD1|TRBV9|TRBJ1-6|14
CASREGQNDSPLHF
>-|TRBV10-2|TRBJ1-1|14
CASSGRFSNTEAFF
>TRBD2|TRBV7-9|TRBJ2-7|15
CASSLEGGESYEQYF
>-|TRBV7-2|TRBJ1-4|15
CASSPGTSPNEKLFF
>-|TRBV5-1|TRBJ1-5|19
CASSLAGGWRDGLNQPQHF
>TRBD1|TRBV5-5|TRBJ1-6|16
CASSTTDRGINSPLHF
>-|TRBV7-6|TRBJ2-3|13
CASSFGTGTSQYF
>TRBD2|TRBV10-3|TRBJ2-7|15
CAISEGLAGRYEQYF
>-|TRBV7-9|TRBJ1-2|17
CASSFDRPKLSVYGYTF
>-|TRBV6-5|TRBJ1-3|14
CASSYSTSGNTIYF
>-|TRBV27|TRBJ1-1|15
CASSLVGRSNTEAFF
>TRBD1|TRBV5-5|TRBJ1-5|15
CASSSQGAGNQPQHF
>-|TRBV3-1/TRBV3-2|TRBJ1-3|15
CASSSEQGTGNTIYF